Here is one TCR beta chain with its context. The data belong to a study of blood T cell repertoires in COVID-19. At the level of the study: T cells, B-cell-depleted T cells, or PBMCs provided the cDNA or gDNA that served as material.

The germline V gene encodes CDR1 LNHDA and CDR2 SQIVND (reference sequence). Trimming pared 7 bases from V and 7 bases from J, leaving 16 bases between. There are 14 residues in the CDR3. In the source study's methods: From reference gene primer amplification, estimates of nucleated cell counts were derived. Data came from immunoSEQ multiplex PCR; TCRdb stores just in-frame clones and leaves some out. That table gives V, J and clone size, and the DNA gave D and trimming. The sample has about 87,000 clones; 80% to 85% are singletons. Input material: peripheral blood. This TCR was sampled from a woman older than 75 with active or convalescent COVID-19. The chain couples TRBV19 to TRBJ2-2, with D possibly TRBD2 on 5 matching bases. The CDR3 nucleotides are TGTGCCAGTATGTCTGGGAGAATTGGCGGGGAGCTGTTTTTT. It codes for CASMSGRIGGELFF.